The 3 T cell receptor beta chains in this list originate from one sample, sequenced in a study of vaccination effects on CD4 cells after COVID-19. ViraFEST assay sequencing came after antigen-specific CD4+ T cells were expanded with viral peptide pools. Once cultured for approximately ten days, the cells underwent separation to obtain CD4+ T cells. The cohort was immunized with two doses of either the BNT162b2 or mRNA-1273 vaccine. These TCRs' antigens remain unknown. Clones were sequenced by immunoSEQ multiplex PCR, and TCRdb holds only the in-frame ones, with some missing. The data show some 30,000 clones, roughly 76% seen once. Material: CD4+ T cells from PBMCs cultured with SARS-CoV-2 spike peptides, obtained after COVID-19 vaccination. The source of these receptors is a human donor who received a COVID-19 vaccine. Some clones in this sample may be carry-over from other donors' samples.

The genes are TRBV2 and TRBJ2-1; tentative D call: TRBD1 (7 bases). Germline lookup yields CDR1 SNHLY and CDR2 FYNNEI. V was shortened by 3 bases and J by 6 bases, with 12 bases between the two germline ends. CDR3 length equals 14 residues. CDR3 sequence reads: CASSDRGVGNEQFF. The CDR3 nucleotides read TGTGCCAGCAGTGACAGGGGGGTGGGCAATGAGCAGTTCTTC.

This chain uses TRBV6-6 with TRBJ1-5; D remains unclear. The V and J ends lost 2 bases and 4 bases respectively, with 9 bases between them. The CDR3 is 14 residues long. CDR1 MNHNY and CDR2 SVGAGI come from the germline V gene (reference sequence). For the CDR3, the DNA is TGTGCCAGCAGTTACGAGGGAGCAAATCAGCCCCAGCATTTT. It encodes CASSYEGANQPQHF.

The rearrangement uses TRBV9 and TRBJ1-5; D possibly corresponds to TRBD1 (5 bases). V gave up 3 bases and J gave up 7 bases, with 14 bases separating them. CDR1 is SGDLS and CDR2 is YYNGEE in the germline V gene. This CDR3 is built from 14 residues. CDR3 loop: CASSAQVGGQPQHF. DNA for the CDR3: TGTGCCAGCAGCGCTCAAGTCGGGGGGCAGCCCCAGCATTTT. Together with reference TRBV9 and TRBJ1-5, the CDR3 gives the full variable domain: DSGVTQTPKHLITATGQRVTLRCSPRSGDLSVYWYQQSLDQGLQFLIQYYNGEERAKGNILERFSAQQFPDLHSELNLSSLELGDSALYFCASSAQVGGQPQHFGDGTRLSIL.